This entry lists 25 T cell receptor beta chains sequenced from one sample in a study of T cell clones after liver transplantation. Sequenced by immunoSEQ multiplex PCR; TCRdb stores in-frame clones only, minus some. The sample records 12,000 to 15,000 clones, approximately 77% being singletons. Here the sequenced sample was CD8+ T cells from blood, taken approximately 45 months after liver transplant. The receptor set was obtained from a human patient who received a liver transplant. Some T cells may be graft donor cells.

V is TRBV6-1 and J is TRBJ1-2, with 7 bases identical to TRBD1. With V trimmed by 6 bases and J by 7 bases, 11 bases remained unmatched. This CDR3 region has 14 residues. Germline CDR1 and CDR2: MNHNS and SASEGT. CDR3: CASRTPGGGFGYTF. In DNA, the CDR3 is TGTGCCAGCAGAACCCCAGGGGGGGGGTTTGGCTACACCTTC.

This sequence joins TRBV19 and TRBJ1-6; 10 bases align to TRBD1. Looked up from germline, CDR1 is LNHDA and CDR2 is SQIVND (reference sequence). V shed 6 bases and J 8 bases; nucleotides not matched to a gene: 4. The CDR3 loop spans 14 amino acids. The CDR3 spells CASSPGQGYSPLHF. CDR3 nucleotides: TGTGCCAGTAGCCCGGGACAGGGGTATTCACCCCTCCACTTT.

This sequence joins TRBV4-1 and TRBJ1-3; tentatively, D is TRBD1 (5 bases). The V gene lost 4 bases and the J gene lost 2 bases, with 15 bases spanning the gap. This CDR3 is 16 amino acids long. Germline V gene sequence: CDR1 MGHRA, CDR2 YSYEKL. CDR3 residues: CASSPQRLGAGNTIYF. For the CDR3, the DNA is TGCGCCAGCAGCCCTCAACGATTAGGGGCTGGAAACACCATATATTTT.

The V and J genes are TRBV11-1 and TRBJ2-7, with 14 nucleotides matching TRBD2. From germline, CDR1 is SGHAT and CDR2 FQDESV (reference sequence). The J segment lost 1 base and the V segment lost 5 bases, leaving 4 bases of the junction unmatched. CDR3 size: 16 residues. The CDR3 nucleotides are TGTGCCAGCAGCCCCAGGACTAGCGGGAGGTCCTACGAGCAGTACTTC. Residues: CASSPRTSGRSYEQYF.

The CDR3 loop is CATKTRGRHEKLFF. DNA for the CDR3: TGTGCCACTAAGACCAGGGGGCGCCATGAAAAACTGTTTTTT. The chain is built from TRBV19 and TRBJ1-4; 8 bases align to TRBD1. J gave up 6 bases and V 10 bases, and 10 bases lay outside the gene matches. CDR3 length equals 14 residues. CDR1 and CDR2 from the germline V gene are LNHDA and SQIVND (reference sequence). Filled out from reference TRBV19 and TRBJ1-4, the complete variable domain reads DGGITQSPKYLFRKEGQNVTLSCEQNLNHDAMYWYRQDPGQGLRLIYYSQIVNDFQKGDIAEGYSVSREKKESFPLTVTSAQKNPTAFYLCATKTRGRHEKLFFGSGTQLSVL.

This CDR3 reads CASSYPLKEETQYF. The CDR3, as DNA: TGTGCCAGCAGCTACCCGCTGAAGGAAGAGACCCAGTACTTC. J is TRBJ2-5 and V is TRBV7-2; D call uncertain. Trimming shortened V by 4 bases and J by 3 bases, and 12 bases separated the two germline ends. CDR1 is SGHTA, CDR2 FQGNSA, per germline. The CDR3 consists of 14 residues.

The chain has TRBV18 and TRBJ2-7, with TRBD1 identical over 10 bases. Germline assignment: CDR1 KGHSH and CDR2 LQKENI. There are 15 residues in the CDR3. V was pared by 5 bases and J by 0 bases, with 4 bases of the junction left unmatched. The CDR3: CASSDRGLLSYEQYF. CDR3 DNA sequence: TGTGCCAGCTCAGACAGGGGGCTACTCTCCTACGAGCAGTACTTC.

This chain connects TRBV27 to TRBJ1-1, with D perhaps TRBD1 (5 bases). The CDR3 runs to 14 residues. Trimming took off 5 bases at V and 4 bases at J, with 14 bases between the two ends. Per the germline V gene, CDR1 is MNHEY and CDR2 is SMNVEV (reference sequence). The CDR3 is CASSLLGGGTEAFF. In DNA form, the CDR3 reads TGTGCCAGCAGTCTCCTGGGGGGGGGCACTGAAGCTTTCTTT.

This chain uses TRBV27 with TRBJ2-7; D gene unclear. Germline loops: CDR1 MNHEY, CDR2 SMNVEV (reference sequence). Trimming shortened V by 7 bases and J by 5 bases, and 9 bases separated the two germline ends. This CDR3 is 11 amino acids long. CDR3 nucleotide sequence: TGTGCCAGCACCCCTGGGGACGAGCAGTACTTC. Protein sequence: CASTPGDEQYF.

The chain joins TRBV9 to TRBJ2-1, with unresolved D. V shed 0 bases and J shed 0 bases, with 7 bases lying between them. Germline V gene data show CDR1 as SGDLS and CDR2 as YYNGEE. The CDR3 runs 15 residues. The DNA for the CDR3 is TGTGCCAGCAGCGTAGACCCGAGCTCCTACAATGAGCAGTTCTTC. It yields the protein CASSVDPSSYNEQFF. Using reference TRBV9 and TRBJ2-1 for the parts outside the CDR3, the full variable domain is DSGVTQTPKHLITATGQRVTLRCSPRSGDLSVYWYQQSLDQGLQFLIQYYNGEERAKGNILERFSAQQFPDLHSELNLSSLELGDSALYFCASSVDPSSYNEQFFGPGTRLTVL.

V is TRBV5-1 and J is TRBJ2-1; TRBD2 aligns across 9 bases. The CDR3 is 15 residues long. Losses at the gene ends were 3 bases for V and 8 bases for J; bases not matched to a gene: 9. CDR1 is SGHRS, CDR2 YFSETQ, per germline. The CDR3 nucleotides read TGCGCCAGCAGCTGGCTAGCGGGAACGCCCGATGAGCAGTTCTTC. This encodes CASSWLAGTPDEQFF.

This chain connects TRBV7-9 to TRBJ2-3; D perhaps matches TRBD2 (6 bases). Trimming pared 5 bases from V and 1 base from J, leaving 13 bases between. The germline V gene encodes CDR1 SEHNR and CDR2 FQNEAQ (reference sequence). The CDR3 sequence is 15 residues long. The DNA of the CDR3 is TGTGCCAGCAGCCCCCCCGGGAGCGGCACAGATACGCAGTATTTT. Encoded protein: CASSPPGSGTDTQYF.

This clone showed up just a few times. The chain carries TRBV5-4 and TRBJ2-7, with D possibly TRBD1 on 6 matching bases. This CDR3 comprises 15 residues. Trimming removed 0 bases at V and 0 bases at J, with 10 bases between. Per the germline V gene, CDR1 is SGHNT and CDR2 is YYREEE (reference sequence). The CDR3 region has the DNA TGTGCCAGCAGCTTGGGGCAGGGGATCTCCTACGAGCAGTACTTC. Translated, it gives CASSLGQGISYEQYF.

The chain combines TRBV7-8 with TRBJ1-3; TRBD1 is a possible D gene (6 bases). CDR1 is SGHVS and CDR2 is FQNEAQ in the germline V gene. The CDR3 runs 16 residues. Between the trimmed V and J ends, which lost 5 bases and 3 bases, there was a span of 17 bases. CDR3 in amino acids: CASSQHSGAVGNTIYF. The CDR3 bases are TGTGCCAGCAGCCAGCACTCGGGGGCGGTTGGAAACACCATATATTTT. Filled out from reference TRBV7-8 and TRBJ1-3, the complete variable domain reads GAGVSQSPRYKVAKRGQDVALRCDPISGHVSLFWYQQALGQGPEFLTYFQNEAQLDKSGLPSDRFFAERPEGSVSTLKIQRTQQEDSAVYLCASSQHSGAVGNTIYFGEGSWLTVV.

This chain joins TRBV2 and TRBJ1-5; 7 nucleotides line up with TRBD1. V was clipped by 5 bases and J by 4 bases; unmatched bases: 8. The CDR3 covers 15 residues. Germline V lookup: CDR1 SNHLY, CDR2 FYNNEI. The DNA for the CDR3 is TGTGCCAGCAGTTTTCCGACAGGGTGGAATCAGCCCCAGCATTTT. Protein product: CASSFPTGWNQPQHF.

This chain joins TRBV29-1 and TRBJ1-2; D call uncertain. CDR1 and CDR2 from the germline V gene are SQVTM and ANQGSEA. The ends were cut back, 4 bases at V and 4 bases at J, with 16 bases in the middle. CDR3 length: 14 amino acids. CDR3 protein: CSVVPPDQVYGYTF. The DNA of the CDR3 is TGCAGCGTTGTACCCCCTGACCAGGTCTATGGCTACACCTTC.

The genes are TRBV4-1 and TRBJ2-1; 10 nucleotides agree with TRBD1. The CDR3 consists of 16 residues. Germline CDR1 is MGHRA and CDR2 is YSYEKL. Trimming at V came to 3 bases and at J to 4 bases, leaving 6 bases not matched to a gene. CDR3 region: CASSHRRDRGYNEQFF. CDR3 in DNA: TGCGCCAGCAGCCACCGGCGGGACAGGGGTTACAATGAGCAGTTCTTC.

The gene calls are TRBV5-1 and TRBJ2-4; D is perhaps TRBD2 (6 bases). This CDR3 is 14 amino acids long. The V end lost 0 bases, the J end lost 3 bases, and 7 bases lay between the germline ends. The germline CDR1 and CDR2 sequences are SGHRS and YFSETQ. This CDR3 reads CASSLGRDKNIQYF. CDR3 nucleotide sequence: TGCGCCAGCAGCTTGGGGAGGGACAAAAACATTCAGTACTTC.

For the CDR3, the DNA is TGTGCCAGCAGCTTAGGCGGCACAGGGGGATACGAGCAGTACTTC. Residues: CASSLGGTGGYEQYF. The genes are TRBV5-8 and TRBJ2-7; TRBD1 aligns across 8 bases. Germline loops: CDR1 SGHTS, CDR2 YDEGEE. The CDR3 is 15 residues long. With V trimmed by 2 bases and J by 4 bases, 8 bases remained unmatched.

The rearrangement joins TRBV29-1 to TRBJ2-7; weak D call: TRBD1 (6 bases). With 3 bases removed from V and 3 bases from J, the gap between germline ends came to 24 bases. The CDR3 extends over 17 amino acids. The germline CDR1 and CDR2 sequences are SQVTM and ANQGSEA. The CDR3 DNA reads as TGCAGCGTTGAGGGGCCGACAGGTACACCAAGAAACTACGAGCAGTACTTC. As protein: CSVEGPTGTPRNYEQYF.

V and J are TRBV7-9 and TRBJ1-2; D remains ambiguous. Trimming pared 1 base from V and 5 bases from J, leaving 8 bases between. The CDR3 is 13 amino acids. Germline V gene lookup returns CDR1 SEHNR and CDR2 FQNEAQ (reference sequence). The CDR3 spells CASSLVGGYGYTF. The CDR3 DNA sequence: TGTGCCAGCAGCTTAGTCGGCGGATATGGCTACACCTTC. Full variable domain (rest looked up from reference TRBV7-9 and TRBJ1-2): DTGVSQNPRHKITKRGQNVTFRCDPISEHNRLYWYRQTLGQGPEFLTYFQNEAQLEKSRLLSDRFSAERPKGSFSTLEIQRTEQGDSAMYLCASSLVGGYGYTFGSGTRLTVV.

In the case of this clone: The sample holds other DNA sequences that translate to the same CDR3. The chain links TRBV2 to TRBJ1-1; D unclear. The V gene's germline CDR1 is SNHLY and CDR2 FYNNEI. V gave up 2 bases and J gave up 0 bases, with 7 bases separating them. The CDR3 extends over 14 amino acids. The CDR3 nucleotides read TGTGCCAGCAGTGAACCCAAGATGAACACTGAAGCTTTCTTT. Protein: CASSEPKMNTEAFF.

The V gene is TRBV18, the J gene TRBJ2-3; 10 bases match TRBD1. The CDR3 loop spans 16 amino acids. Germline V gives CDR1 KGHSH, CDR2 LQKENI. The V segment lost 3 bases and the J segment 4 bases; nucleotides outside the gene matches: 7. CDR3 sequence: CASSPPDRGLADTQYF. In nucleotides, the CDR3 is TGTGCCAGCTCACCCCCCGACAGGGGGCTGGCAGATACGCAGTATTTT.

The rearrangement uses TRBV5-6 and TRBJ2-1; 8 nucleotides agree with TRBD2. J lost 5 bases, V lost 0 bases, and 1 base had no gene match. The CDR3 has 14 amino acids. Germline assignment: CDR1 SGHDT and CDR2 YYEEEE. CDR3: CASSLELADNEQFF. For the CDR3, the DNA is TGTGCCAGCAGCTTGGAACTAGCGGACAATGAGCAGTTCTTC.

The chain carries TRBV27 and TRBJ1-1; TRBD1 is a possible D gene (5 bases). The CDR3 is 15 amino acids. V was shortened by 4 bases and J by 6 bases, with 18 bases between the two germline ends. Germline V lookup: CDR1 MNHEY, CDR2 SMNVEV (reference sequence). CDR3 region: CASSSPLEGIAEAFF. The CDR3 nucleotides are TGTGCCAGCAGTTCCCCTCTGGAGGGGATTGCTGAAGCTTTCTTT.